Presented here are 19 T cell receptor beta chains from one specimen sequenced in a study of T cell clusters in autoimmune cytopenias. One tube held mixed TRB-A and TRB-B primer pools for touch-down PCR. One entry per CDR3 protein, without DNA, is what TCRdb gives after re-calling the multiplex PCR reads. Recorded here are approximately 12,000 distinct CDR3 sequences; the top ten clones represent around 3.4%. Each sample's input was approximately 0.25 ug genomic DNA, about 38,000 genome equivalents. The sample also formed part of further work on T cell repertoires in aging, cancer and after chemotherapy.

Specimen: peripheral blood. The source is a human donor in good health.

The J gene is TRBJ2-7, the V gene TRBV20-1; TCRdb's D call of TRBD1 is untestable without DNA. The V gene's germline CDR1 is DFQATT and CDR2 SNEGSKA (reference sequence). This CDR3 region has 15 residues. This chain's CDR3 is CSARPGQGLTYEQYF.

Here the CDR3 reads CASSYFGGRSYEQYF. This chain links TRBV6-2 or TRBV6-3 with TRBJ2-7; TCRdb reports TRBD1, a call that lacks DNA to check it against. The V gene's germline CDR1 is MNHEY and CDR2 SVGEGT. CDR3 length: 15 amino acids.

This clonotype is called medium-sized based on its frequency. This rearrangement joins TRBV7-2 to TRBJ2-5; the TCRdb call, TRBD1, lacks DNA for checking. Germline V gene data show CDR1 as SGHTA and CDR2 as FQGNSA. There are 14 residues in the CDR3. CDR3: CASSRTGGMETQYF.

This chain uses TRBV28 with TRBJ1-2; TCRdb returns TRBD1, unconfirmable since there is no DNA. The germline CDR1 and CDR2 sequences are MDHEN and SYDVKM. CDR3 size: 14 residues. This CDR3 is CASGQDRGNYGYTF.

The chain carries TRBV12-3 or TRBV12-4 and TRBJ2-7; as DNA is missing, the TRBD2 call by TCRdb cannot be tested. The CDR3 extends over 13 amino acids. CDR3 in amino acids: CASSRALIGEQYF.

The chain is built from TRBV7-6 and TRBJ1-5. Germline lookup yields CDR1 SGHVS and CDR2 FNYEAQ. This CDR3 contains 14 residues. The chain's CDR3 is CASSLGSGGEPQHF.

The CDR3 region is CASSLLGQGYTDTQYF. V gene TRBV7-3 combines with J gene TRBJ2-3; TCRdb names TRBD1, which stays unverified in the absence of DNA. The CDR3 is 16 residues long. Per the germline V gene, CDR1 is SGHTA and CDR2 is FQGTGA.

V and J are TRBV11-2 and TRBJ2-1; TCRdb's D call of TRBD2 is untestable without DNA. The germline V gene has CDR1 SGHAT and CDR2 FQNNGV. The CDR3 loop spans 16 amino acids. The CDR3 sequence is CASSLTPGPGGNEQFF.

The chain uses TRBV15 and TRBJ1-1; TCRdb selects TRBD1, and the lack of DNA leaves this call unchecked. The CDR3 contains 14 residues. CDR1 is LNHNV, CDR2 YYDKDF, per germline (reference sequence). The CDR3 sequence is CATSREGAGTEAFF.

V and J are TRBV24-1 and TRBJ1-2. Germline-derived CDR1 and CDR2 are KGHDR and SFDVKD. The CDR3 is 13 amino acids. The CDR3 spells CATSDLGNYGYTF.

This clonotype shows up as medium-sized by frequency. This CDR3 reads CASKGNLMNTEAFF. The chain carries TRBV6-5 and TRBJ1-1. The CDR3 covers 14 residues. The V gene's germline CDR1 is MNHEY and CDR2 SVGAGI.

This chain's CDR3 is CASSQDTNRASGYNEQFF. The gene calls are TRBV7-2 and TRBJ2-1; as DNA is missing, the TRBD2 call by TCRdb cannot be tested. The CDR3 covers 18 residues. From germline, CDR1 is SGHTA and CDR2 FQGNSA.

CDR3 amino acids: CASSDQGRNSPLHF. The rearrangement joins TRBV6-4 to TRBJ1-6; the D gene TCRdb calls, TRBD1, cannot be checked with no DNA. This CDR3 has 14 residues. Germline V lookup: CDR1 MRHNA, CDR2 SNTAGT.

The gene calls are TRBV27 and TRBJ2-7; TCRdb names TRBD2, which stays unverified in the absence of DNA. Germline CDR1 reads MNHEY; CDR2 reads SMNVEV (reference sequence). This CDR3 comprises 16 residues. CDR3 residues: CASSLGSGGESYEQYF.

This sequence joins TRBV6-2 or TRBV6-3 and TRBJ2-7; TCRdb calls TRBD1, which cannot be checked without DNA. Germline V CDR1 and CDR2: MNHEY, SVGEGT. CDR3 length: 15 amino acids. The chain's CDR3 is CASSLGQGDYYEQYF.

The chain is built from TRBV7-2 and TRBJ1-5; as DNA is missing, the TRBD1 call by TCRdb cannot be tested. CDR1 is SGHTA and CDR2 is FQGNSA in the germline V gene. This CDR3 is built from 14 residues. The CDR3 reads CASSFGDHNQPQHF.

This chain connects TRBV20-1 to TRBJ2-2; TCRdb designates TRBD2, a call that cannot be tested without DNA. This CDR3 is built from 17 residues. Germline CDR1 reads DFQATT; CDR2 reads SNEGSKA (reference sequence). The CDR3: CSARERERGGYTGELFF.

The genes are TRBV6-2 or TRBV6-3 and TRBJ1-1; TCRdb names TRBD1, which stays unverified in the absence of DNA. CDR1 and CDR2 (germline): MNHEY, SVGEGT. The CDR3 has 15 amino acids. This CDR3 reads CASSSVDRENTEAFF.

According to its frequency, this clonotype is medium-sized. The chain links TRBV20-1 to TRBJ2-7; TCRdb calls TRBD2, which cannot be checked without DNA. Per the germline V gene, CDR1 is DFQATT and CDR2 is SNEGSKA (reference sequence). The CDR3 runs to 14 residues. CDR3 sequence reads: CSASSSGGAYEQYF.